A single sample gave rise to the 5 T cell receptor beta chains below, sequenced in a study of HIV-infected patients and healthy controls. Roughly three months, about 14 weeks, into antiretroviral therapy, follow-up blood was collected. All unsorted peripheral T cells were captured because whole blood was used without fractionation. cDNA was made from approximately 500 ng RNA using alpha and beta constant primers. Alpha and beta chain libraries were made separately by chain-specific third strand synthesis with multiplexing indices. TCRdb passed the 5' RACE reads through MiXCR, listing each CDR3 protein once. The table lists approximately 11,000 distinct CDR3 sequences, 5.5% to 7% of them singletons. The sample here was blood, taken during antiretroviral therapy. The receptors stem from an adult with HIV infection. The donor label of this sample is uncertain.

This clonotype occurred many times. CDR3 sequence reads: CASSGGGAGQPQHF. In DNA, the CDR3 is TGTGCCAGCAGCGGGGGGGGGGCCGGTCAGCCCCAGCATTTT. The chain recombines TRBV9 with TRBJ1-5, with a possible D match to TRBD1 (6 bases). Trimming took 3 bases from V and 6 from J, leaving 13 bases between them. Looked up from germline, CDR1 is SGDLS and CDR2 is YYNGEE. This CDR3 comprises 14 residues.

This clonotype was seen many times. The rearrangement uses TRBV7-2 and TRBJ2-5; 8 bases align to TRBD2. This CDR3 has 15 amino acids. V lost 1 base to trimming and J lost 2 bases; unmatched junction nucleotides: 3. CDR1 and CDR2 from the germline V gene are SGHTA and FQGNSA. Written as DNA, the CDR3 is TGTGCCAGCAGCTTAGTGCGGGGGGCACAAGAGACCCAGTACTTC. It is translated as CASSLVRGAQETQYF.

There are many counts of this clonotype. This rearrangement joins TRBV6-5 to TRBJ2-7; D is perhaps TRBD2 (5 bases). The ends were cut back, 0 bases at V and 4 bases at J, with 16 bases in the middle. This CDR3 is built from 16 residues. Germline CDR1 is MNHEY and CDR2 is SVGAGI. The CDR3 sequence: CASSYSRVASNYEQYF. The CDR3 bases are TGTGCCAGCAGTTACTCCCGGGTAGCGAGTAATTACGAGCAGTACTTC.

This chain connects TRBV12-3 or TRBV12-4 to TRBJ2-1; no reliable D call. The CDR3 spans 14 residues. V gave up 3 bases and J gave up 9 bases, with 15 bases separating them. The CDR3: CASSFRHANGEQFF. In DNA form, the CDR3 reads TGTGCCAGCAGTTTTCGACACGCGAACGGTGAGCAGTTCTTC.

This clonotype was seen at least ten times. This chain connects TRBV9 to TRBJ2-7; TRBD1 agrees at 8 bases. This CDR3 contains 14 residues. Losses at the gene ends were 4 bases for V and 6 bases for J; bases not matched to a gene: 9. Germline V gene data show CDR1 as SGDLS and CDR2 as YYNGEE. The CDR3 nucleotides are TGTGCCAGCAGCCCCCTGGACAGGGCAGGCGAGCAGTACTTC. Its translation: CASSPLDRAGEQYF.